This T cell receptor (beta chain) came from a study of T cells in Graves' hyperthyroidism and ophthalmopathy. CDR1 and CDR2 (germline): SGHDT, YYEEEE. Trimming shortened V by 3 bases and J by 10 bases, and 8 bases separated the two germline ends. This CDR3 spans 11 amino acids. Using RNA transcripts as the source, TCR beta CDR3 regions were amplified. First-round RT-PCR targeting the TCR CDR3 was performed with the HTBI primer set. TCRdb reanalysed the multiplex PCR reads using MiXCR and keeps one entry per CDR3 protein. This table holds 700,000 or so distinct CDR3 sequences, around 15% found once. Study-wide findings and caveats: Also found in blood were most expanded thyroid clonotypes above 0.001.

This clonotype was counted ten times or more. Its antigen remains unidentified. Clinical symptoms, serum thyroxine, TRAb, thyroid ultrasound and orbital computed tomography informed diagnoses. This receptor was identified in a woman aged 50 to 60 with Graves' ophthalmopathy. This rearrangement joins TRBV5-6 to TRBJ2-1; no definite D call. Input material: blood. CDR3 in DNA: TGTGCCAGCAGCTCCGTTGGGGAGCAGTTCTTC. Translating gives CASSSVGEQFF.